This passage covers 8 T cell receptor beta chains from one sample sequenced in a study of T cells in Graves' hyperthyroidism and ophthalmopathy. There were TCR beta CDR3 regions amplified from RNA transcripts. The HTBI set primed first-round TCR CDR3 RT-PCR. TCRdb re-called the multiplex PCR reads through MiXCR, storing one row per CDR3 protein. The data contain 300,000 to 400,000 distinct CDR3 sequences, approximately 15% of them singletons. Sequenced sample: blood. These receptors were collected from a woman aged 25 to 39 with Graves' ophthalmopathy.

To note about this clonotype: It may be a read error: a sequence one base away is much more abundant. The rearrangement uses TRBV7-2 and TRBJ1-2; possibly TRBD1 for D (5 bases). Trimming removed 2 bases from V and 6 bases from J, with 13 bases in between. Germline assignment: CDR1 SGHTA and CDR2 FQGNSA. This CDR3 region has 14 residues. The CDR3 sequence: CASSLSTQEHGYTF. CDR3 in DNA: TGTGCCAGCAGCTTATCTACACAGGAACATGGCTACACCTTC.

This clonotype was seen a few times. The rearrangement links TRBV20-1 to TRBJ1-3; D ambiguous. The CDR3 contains 13 residues. Germline V gives CDR1 DFQATT, CDR2 SNEGSKA (reference sequence). V dropped 6 bases and J dropped 3 bases, with 12 bases sitting between them. Written as DNA, the CDR3 is TGCAGTGCCACGGTTCAGTTTGGAAACACCATATATTTT. Translated: CSATVQFGNTIYF.

This clonotype appeared a few times. The CDR3 reads CASSATGYSYEQYF. The CDR3 DNA follows: TGTGCCAGCAGCGCGACAGGTTACTCCTACGAGCAGTACTTC. The chain employs TRBV9 and TRBJ2-7, with D possibly being TRBD1 (6 bases). The CDR3 loop spans 14 amino acids. Trimming shortened V by 3 bases and J by 0 bases, and 10 bases separated the two germline ends. Germline V gene lookup returns CDR1 SGDLS and CDR2 YYNGEE.

This clonotype was found many times. The rearrangement links TRBV5-1 to TRBJ2-5; TRBD1 might be the D (6 bases). Per germline, CDR1 SGHRS and CDR2 YFSETQ. V dropped 4 bases and J dropped 7 bases, with 20 bases sitting between them. The length of the CDR3 is 15 residues. The CDR3 here is CASSQSGVGGTTQYF. Written as DNA, the CDR3 is TGCGCCAGCAGCCAGTCAGGGGTTGGGGGAACGACCCAGTACTTC. The full variable domain, in which reference TRBV5-1 and TRBJ2-5 provide the parts outside the CDR3, is KAGVTQTPRYLIKTRGQQVTLSCSPISGHRSVSWYQQTPGQGLQFLFEYFSETQRNKGNFPGRFSGRQFSNSRSEMNVSTLELGDSALYLCASSQSGVGGTTQYFGPGTRLLVL.

This clonotype was seen repeatedly, ten times or more. The chain carries TRBV7-3 and TRBJ2-1; D tentatively fits TRBD1 or TRBD2 (5 bases each). V lost 0 bases and J lost 5, with 11 bases in between. CDR3 length equals 15 residues. Per germline, CDR1 SGHTA and CDR2 FQGTGA. DNA of the CDR3: TGTGCCAGCAGCTTAACCCGGGACGGACACAATGAGCAGTTCTTC. It encodes CASSLTRDGHNEQFF.

This clonotype came up a few times. This chain joins TRBV5-8 and TRBJ2-2, with D hard to call. The germline V gene has CDR1 SGHTS and CDR2 YDEGEE. Trimming took 3 bases from V and 6 from J, leaving 12 bases between them. CDR3 length: 14 amino acids. Here the CDR3 reads CASSSGDRAGELFF. The DNA for the CDR3 is TGTGCCAGCAGCTCCGGAGACCGGGCCGGGGAGCTGTTTTTT.

This clonotype showed up many times. This chain joins TRBV28 and TRBJ1-1, with 9 positions matching TRBD1. V shed 4 bases and J 6 bases; nucleotides not matched to a gene: 6. This CDR3 comprises 14 residues. Germline V lookup: CDR1 MDHEN, CDR2 SYDVKM. The CDR3 here is CASSSGTGSPEAFF. CDR3 sequence (DNA): TGTGCCAGCAGTTCCGGGACAGGGTCTCCTGAAGCTTTCTTT.

This clonotype was found many times. One end of the junction varies from germline; a read error may be responsible. The J gene is TRBJ2-1, the V gene TRBV18; D is perhaps TRBD1 (6 bases). Looked up from germline, CDR1 is KGHSH and CDR2 is LQKENI. This CDR3 region has 13 residues. The DNA of the CDR3 is TGTGCCAGCTCCCCACGGACAGACAATGAGCAGTTCTTC. Translated: CASSPRTDNEQFF.